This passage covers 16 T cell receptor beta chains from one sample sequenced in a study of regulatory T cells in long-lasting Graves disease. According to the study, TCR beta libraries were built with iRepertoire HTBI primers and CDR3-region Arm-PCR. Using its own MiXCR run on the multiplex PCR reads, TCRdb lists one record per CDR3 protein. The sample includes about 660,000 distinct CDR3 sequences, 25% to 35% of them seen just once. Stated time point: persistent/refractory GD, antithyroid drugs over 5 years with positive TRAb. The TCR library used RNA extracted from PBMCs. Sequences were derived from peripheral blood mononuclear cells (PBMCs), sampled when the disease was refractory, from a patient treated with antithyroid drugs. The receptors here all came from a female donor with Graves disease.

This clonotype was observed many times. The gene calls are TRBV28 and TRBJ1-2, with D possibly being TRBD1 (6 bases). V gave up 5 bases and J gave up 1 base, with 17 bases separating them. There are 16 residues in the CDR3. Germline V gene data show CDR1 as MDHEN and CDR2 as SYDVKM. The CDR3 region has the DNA TGTGCCAGCAGTCCAATCAGGGGTTCCAATAACTATGGCTACACCTTC. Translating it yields CASSPIRGSNNYGYTF.

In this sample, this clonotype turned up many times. The CDR3 bases are TGTGCCAGCAGCCCGAAAGGGAGCGGTTCACCCCTCCACTTT. Protein: CASSPKGSGSPLHF. The chain recombines TRBV7-2 with TRBJ1-6; no clear D. The CDR3 extends over 14 amino acids. V lost 5 bases, J lost 9 bases, and 14 bases lay in between. In germline, CDR1 is SGHTA, CDR2 FQGNSA.

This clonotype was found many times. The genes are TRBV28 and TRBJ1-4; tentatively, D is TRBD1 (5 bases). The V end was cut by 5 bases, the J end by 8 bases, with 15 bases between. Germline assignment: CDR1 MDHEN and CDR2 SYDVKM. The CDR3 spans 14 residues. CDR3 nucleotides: TGTGCCAGCAGTGTGGTGGCAGGGAAGGAAAAACTGTTTTTT. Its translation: CASSVVAGKEKLFF.

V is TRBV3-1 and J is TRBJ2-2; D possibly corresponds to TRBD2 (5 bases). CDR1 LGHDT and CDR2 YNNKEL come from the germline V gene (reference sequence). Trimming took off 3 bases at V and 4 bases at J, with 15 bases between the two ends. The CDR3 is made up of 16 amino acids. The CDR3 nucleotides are TGTGCCAGCAGCCACCAATTGGGAGAGATCACCGGGGAGCTGTTTTTT. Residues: CASSHQLGEITGELFF.

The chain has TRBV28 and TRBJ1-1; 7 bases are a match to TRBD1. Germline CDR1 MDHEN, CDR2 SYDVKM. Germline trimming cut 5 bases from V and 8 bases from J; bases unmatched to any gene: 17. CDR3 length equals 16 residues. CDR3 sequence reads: CASSGPIGTATSEAFF. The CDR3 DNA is TGTGCCAGCAGTGGGCCAATCGGGACAGCGACTAGCGAAGCTTTCTTT.

The CDR3 spells CASTSVLANGYTF. CDR3 coding DNA: TGTGCCAGCACCTCCGTCCTAGCCAATGGCTACACCTTC. The chain uses TRBV7-2 and TRBJ1-2; no definite D call. Between the trimmed V and J ends, which lost 7 bases and 6 bases, there was a span of 15 bases. Germline CDR1 and CDR2: SGHTA and FQGNSA. The CDR3 is 13 amino acids.

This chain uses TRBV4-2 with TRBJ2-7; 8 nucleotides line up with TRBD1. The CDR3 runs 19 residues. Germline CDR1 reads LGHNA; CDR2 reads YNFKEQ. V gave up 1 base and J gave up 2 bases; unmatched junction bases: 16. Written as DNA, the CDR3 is TGTGCCAGCAGCCAAGTAGGAGCCCCCGGGACAGGTGCCCCCTACGAGCAGTACTTC. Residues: CASSQVGAPGTGAPYEQYF.

CDR3 in DNA: TGCGCCAGCAGCCAAGCTGCTAGCACCCTCTACGAGCAGTACTTC. Translated: CASSQAASTLYEQYF. The chain carries TRBV4-1 and TRBJ2-7; perhaps TRBD2 as D (5 bases). The CDR3 spans 15 residues. Germline CDR1 MGHRA, CDR2 YSYEKL. Trimming left V 1 base short and J 3 bases short, with 13 bases between.

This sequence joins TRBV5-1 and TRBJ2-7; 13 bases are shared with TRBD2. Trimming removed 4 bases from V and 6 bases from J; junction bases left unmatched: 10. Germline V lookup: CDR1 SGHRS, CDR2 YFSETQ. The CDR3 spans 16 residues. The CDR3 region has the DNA TGCGCCAGCAGCCTGGGACTAGCGGGGCGTCGGGGCGAGCAGTACTTC. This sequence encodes CASSLGLAGRRGEQYF.

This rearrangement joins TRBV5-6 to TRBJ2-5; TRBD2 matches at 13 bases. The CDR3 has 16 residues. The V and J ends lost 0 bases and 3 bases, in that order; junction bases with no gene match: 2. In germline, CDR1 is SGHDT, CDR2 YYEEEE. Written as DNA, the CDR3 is TGTGCCAGCAGCTTGGTTGGGACTAGCGGGAAAGAGACCCAGTACTTC. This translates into CASSLVGTSGKETQYF.

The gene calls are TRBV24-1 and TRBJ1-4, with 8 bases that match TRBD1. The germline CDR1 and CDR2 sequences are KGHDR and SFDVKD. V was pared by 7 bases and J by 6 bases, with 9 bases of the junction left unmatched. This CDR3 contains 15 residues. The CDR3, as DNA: TGTGCCACCAGCTCTGCGACAGGGGCCCATGAAAAACTGTTTTTT. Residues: CATSSATGAHEKLFF.

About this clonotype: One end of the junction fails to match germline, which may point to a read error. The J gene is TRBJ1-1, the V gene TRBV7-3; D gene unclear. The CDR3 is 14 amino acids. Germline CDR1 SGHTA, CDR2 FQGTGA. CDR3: CTSSLTGSNTEAFF. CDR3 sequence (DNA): TGTACCAGCAGCTTAACGGGCTCCAACACTGAAGCTTTCTTT.

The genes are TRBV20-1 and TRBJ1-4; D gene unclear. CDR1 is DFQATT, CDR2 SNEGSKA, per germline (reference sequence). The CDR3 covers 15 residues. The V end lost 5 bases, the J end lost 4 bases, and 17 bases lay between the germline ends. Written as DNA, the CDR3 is TGCAGTGCTCCCGGCCCGGATGGAGATAATGAAAAACTGTTTTTT. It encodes CSAPGPDGDNEKLFF.

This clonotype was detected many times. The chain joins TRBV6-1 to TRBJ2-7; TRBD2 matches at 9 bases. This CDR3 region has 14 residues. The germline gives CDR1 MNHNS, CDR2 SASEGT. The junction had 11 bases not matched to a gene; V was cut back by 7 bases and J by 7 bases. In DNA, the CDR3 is TGTGCCAGCACCTCTAGCGGGAACCCACGGGAGCAGTACTTC. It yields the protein CASTSSGNPREQYF.

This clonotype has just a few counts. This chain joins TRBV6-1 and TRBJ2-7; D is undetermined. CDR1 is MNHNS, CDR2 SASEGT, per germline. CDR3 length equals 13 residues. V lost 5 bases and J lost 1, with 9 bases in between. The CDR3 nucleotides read TGTGCCAGCAGTTACCAACAGTCCTACGAGCAGTACTTC. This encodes CASSYQQSYEQYF.

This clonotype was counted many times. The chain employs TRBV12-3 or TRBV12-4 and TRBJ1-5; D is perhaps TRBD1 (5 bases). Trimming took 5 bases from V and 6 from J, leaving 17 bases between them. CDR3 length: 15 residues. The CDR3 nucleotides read TGTGCCAGCAGTCGGACCACGGGGGTTCGTCAGCCCCAGCATTTT. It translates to CASSRTTGVRQPQHF.